This T cell receptor beta chain comes out of a study of T cells in localized non-small cell lung cancer. Germline V gene data show CDR1 as SGDLS and CDR2 as YYNGEE. V was cut by 5 bases and J by 7 bases, with 16 bases left in between. The CDR3 runs 13 residues. Only in-frame clones appear in the TCRdb table, and some are missing; sequencing was by immunoSEQ multiplex PCR. The table has approximately 1,600 clones, roughly 24% seen once; the top ten hold 4.8%. The input for sequencing was lung tumor tissue, taken before any cancer treatment. The J gene is TRBJ2-7, the V gene TRBV9; D gene uncertain. This clonotype was sampled from a male donor aged 60 or over with stage II lung adenocarcinoma. CDR3 in amino acids: CASSDPPVGEQYF. CDR3 nucleotides: TGTGCCAGCAGTGACCCCCCAGTTGGTGAGCAGTACTTC.